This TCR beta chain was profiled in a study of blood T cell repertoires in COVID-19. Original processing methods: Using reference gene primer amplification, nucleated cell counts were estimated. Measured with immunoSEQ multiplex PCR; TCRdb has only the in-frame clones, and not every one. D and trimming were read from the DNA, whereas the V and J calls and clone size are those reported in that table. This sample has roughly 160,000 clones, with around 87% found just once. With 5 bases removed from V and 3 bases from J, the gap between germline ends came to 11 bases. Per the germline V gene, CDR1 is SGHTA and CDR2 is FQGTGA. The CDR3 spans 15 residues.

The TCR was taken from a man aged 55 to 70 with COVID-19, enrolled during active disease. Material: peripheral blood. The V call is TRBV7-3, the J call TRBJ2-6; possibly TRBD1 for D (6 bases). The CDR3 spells CASSTPGVGANVLTF. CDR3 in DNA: TGTGCCAGCAGCACTCCAGGGGTTGGGGCCAACGTCCTGACTTTC. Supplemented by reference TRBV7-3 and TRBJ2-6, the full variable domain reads GAGVSQTPSNKVTEKGKYVELRCDPISGHTALYWYRQSLGQGPEFLIYFQGTGAADDSGLPNDRFFAVRPEGSVSTLKIQRTERGDSAVYLCASSTPGVGANVLTFGAGSRLTVL.